This note documents a single TCR beta chain sequence. This entry belongs to a study of cytomegalovirus exposure and HLA in healthy donors. CDR3 length equals 16 residues. The germline gives CDR1 SGHTA, CDR2 FQGNSA. V lost 6 bases to trimming and J lost 4 bases; unmatched junction nucleotides: 9. Use of 60 Vbeta and 13 Jbeta primers characterized the PCR. Generated by immunoSEQ multiplex PCR, the TCRdb table keeps only in-frame clones and is missing some. The sample has about 170,000 clones, 77% seen once. The chain joins TRBV7-2 to TRBJ2-2; 9 positions match TRBD2. The clonotype was recovered from a woman in her twenties or thirties in good health and CMV-seropositive. The sample taken for sequencing was PBMCs. In nucleotides, the CDR3 is TGTGCCAGCAGACGAGTAGCGGGAGTGGGCACCGGGGAGCTGTTTTTT. As protein: CASRRVAGVGTGELFF.